This T cell receptor (beta chain) was captured in a study of T cell repertoires in cytomegalovirus infection. Germline values: CDR1 KGHSH, CDR2 LQKENI. V was shortened by 5 bases and J by 6 bases, with 17 bases between the two germline ends. This CDR3 comprises 16 residues. This clonotype was seen many times. Each CDR3 protein is one row after TCRdb ran MiXCR on the reads. This sample has fewer than 80,000 distinct CDR3 sequences, with less than 4.5% found just once. The chain joins TRBV18 to TRBJ1-6; tentative D call: TRBD1 (5 bases). This TCR derives from a human donor in good health (CMV status not recorded). Some clones in this sample may be carry-over from other donors' samples. The sequenced sample was PBMCs. The CDR3 coding sequence is TGTGCCAGCTCAGACAGCGGGGGGGGATCTAATTCACCCCTCCACTTT. Its protein is CASSDSGGGSNSPLHF.